The 6 T cell receptor beta chains below come from one sample, sequenced in a study of cytomegalovirus exposure and HLA in healthy donors. Primers for the PCR totalled 60 Vbeta and 13 Jbeta. Profiling relied on immunoSEQ multiplex PCR, and the TCRdb table lists in-frame clones only, not all of them. The repertoire holds approximately 130,000 clones, with roughly 82% as singletons. The specimen was PBMCs. The receptors originated from a woman aged 18-30 years in good health and CMV-seronegative.

This clone appeared a few times. The chain employs TRBV7-9 and TRBJ2-7, with TRBD2 matching 8 bases. This CDR3 has 14 amino acids. Losses at the gene ends were 3 bases for V and 0 bases for J; bases not matched to a gene: 1. The V gene's germline CDR1 is SEHNR and CDR2 FQNEAQ (reference sequence). The CDR3 loop is CASSFTSGSYEQYF. CDR3 nucleotides: TGTGCCAGCAGCTTCACTAGCGGCTCCTACGAGCAGTACTTC.

The chain combines TRBV7-8 with TRBJ1-1; no clear D gene. CDR3 length equals 13 residues. The germline gives CDR1 SGHVS, CDR2 FQNEAQ. V dropped 5 bases and J dropped 5 bases, with 12 bases sitting between them. CDR3: CASSILPGTEAFF. DNA of the CDR3: TGTGCCAGCAGCATCCTACCGGGGACTGAAGCTTTCTTT.

The V call is TRBV5-6, the J call TRBJ2-7; 16 bases align to TRBD2. V dropped 4 bases and J dropped 6; count of bases not matched to a gene: 4. Germline-derived CDR1 and CDR2 are SGHDT and YYEEEE. This CDR3 region has 15 residues. CDR3: CASSRGLAGGREQYF. CDR3 in DNA: TGTGCCAGCAGCAGGGGACTAGCGGGAGGGCGCGAGCAGTACTTC.

The J gene is TRBJ2-5, the V gene TRBV4-3, with D perhaps TRBD2 (5 bases). The length of the CDR3 is 13 residues. Germline assignment: CDR1 LGHNA and CDR2 YSLEER. V was cut by 2 bases and J by 5 bases, with 9 bases left in between. As DNA, the CDR3 is TGCGCCAGCAGCCAATTTGAGGGCGAGACCCAGTACTTC. Protein: CASSQFEGETQYF.

Regarding this clone: Other DNA sequences in this specimen translate into the identical CDR3. The gene calls are TRBV2 and TRBJ1-1; D call uncertain. The ends were cut back, 5 bases at V and 1 base at J, with 8 bases in the middle. The CDR3 runs to 13 residues. From germline, CDR1 is SNHLY and CDR2 FYNNEI. The DNA for the CDR3 is TGTGCCAGCAGTAGACGGGAGAACACTGAAGCTTTCTTT. Translated, it gives CASSRRENTEAFF.

The chain uses TRBV19 and TRBJ2-1; possible D gene TRBD2, 5 bases. The CDR3 is 15 residues long. V lost 6 bases and J 6 bases, leaving 18 bases between the germline ends. Germline loops: CDR1 LNHDA, CDR2 SQIVND (reference sequence). The CDR3, as DNA: TGTGCCAGTAGAATCGGATCGGCTAGCCCCAATGAGCAGTTCTTC. This encodes CASRIGSASPNEQFF.